The rows below give T cell receptor beta chains drawn from one sample of a study of shared clonotypes between healthy human individuals. Libraries were prepared by immunoSEQ multiplex PCR; TCRdb keeps only in-frame clonotypes and omits some of them. The sample has some 2 million clones; about 94% are singletons. The material sequenced was naive CD8+ T cells sorted from blood. These receptors were collected from a man younger than 30 in good health. The CDR3 runs from the conserved cysteine through the conserved F or W. The order of the fields is clone size, J gene, V gene, D gene, CDR3 protein, CDR3 DNA. D genes are given only for firm matches. Size is stated for part of the rows, as once, few or many counts, or as a class when the clone is expanded.

clone size: -
J gene: TRBJ2-2
V gene: TRBV27
D gene: -
CDR3 protein: CASSFPWPGELFF
CDR3 DNA: TGTGCCAGCAGTTTTCCCTGGCCCGGGGAGCTGTTTTTT

clone size: -
J gene: TRBJ1-2
V gene: TRBV7-9
D gene: -
CDR3 protein: CASSLGGSMVEGYTF
CDR3 DNA: TGTGCCAGCAGCTTAGGGGGATCCATGGTTGAGGGCTACACCTTC

clone size: -
J gene: TRBJ2-1
V gene: TRBV4-3
D gene: -
CDR3 protein: CASSQARTYNEQFF
CDR3 DNA: TGCGCCAGCAGCCAGGCCCGAACTTACAATGAGCAGTTCTTC

clone size: -
J gene: TRBJ2-7
V gene: TRBV6-5
D gene: -
CDR3 protein: CASSYSGPVSYEQYF
CDR3 DNA: TGTGCCAGCAGTTACTCGGGCCCAGTCTCCTACGAGCAGTACTTC

clone size: -
J gene: TRBJ1-5
V gene: TRBV10-2
D gene: -
CDR3 protein: CASSYYRAPQHF
CDR3 DNA: TGCGCCAGCAGTTACTACAGGGCCCCCCAGCATTTT

clone size: -
J gene: TRBJ1-1
V gene: TRBV28
D gene: -
CDR3 protein: CASSLGVGTEAFF
CDR3 DNA: TGTGCCAGCAGTTTAGGGGTTGGAACTGAAGCTTTCTTT

clone size: -
J gene: TRBJ2-7
V gene: TRBV28
D gene: -
CDR3 protein: CASSFVSGEDEQYF
CDR3 DNA: TGTGCCAGCAGTTTCGTCTCAGGGGAGGACGAGCAGTACTTC

clone size: -
J gene: TRBJ1-1
V gene: TRBV7-9
D gene: TRBD1
CDR3 protein: CASSLGIGQGRTEAFF
CDR3 DNA: TGTGCCAGCAGCTTAGGGATCGGACAGGGCCGCACTGAAGCTTTCTTT

clone size: -
J gene: TRBJ2-7
V gene: TRBV29-1
D gene: TRBD1
CDR3 protein: CSVMSGGTYEQYF
CDR3 DNA: TGCAGCGTTATGTCAGGGGGAACCTACGAGCAGTACTTC

clone size: -
J gene: TRBJ1-1
V gene: TRBV2
D gene: -
CDR3 protein: CASRETTDILTEAFF
CDR3 DNA: TGTGCCAGCAGGGAAACGACCGACATCCTTACTGAAGCTTTCTTT

clone size: -
J gene: TRBJ2-7
V gene: TRBV28
D gene: -
CDR3 protein: CASSLAATYEQYF
CDR3 DNA: TGTGCCAGCAGTTTGGCGGCAACCTACGAGCAGTACTTC

clone size: once
J gene: TRBJ1-2
V gene: TRBV7-9
D gene: -
CDR3 protein: CASSFPLGESYGYTF
CDR3 DNA: TGTGCCAGCAGCTTTCCTCTTGGCGAAAGCTATGGCTACACCTTC

clone size: -
J gene: TRBJ1-2
V gene: TRBV7-8
D gene: -
CDR3 protein: CASSHPAGGSMDGYTF
CDR3 DNA: TGTGCCAGCAGCCACCCGGCTGGTGGGAGTATGGATGGCTACACCTTC

clone size: -
J gene: TRBJ1-3
V gene: TRBV7-9
D gene: TRBD1
CDR3 protein: CASSGGQGALSGNTIYF
CDR3 DNA: TGTGCCAGCAGCGGCGGGCAGGGGGCACTTTCTGGAAACACCATATATTTT

clone size: -
J gene: TRBJ1-6
V gene: TRBV2
D gene: -
CDR3 protein: CASSEMQNNSPLHF
CDR3 DNA: TGTGCCAGCAGTGAAATGCAGAATAATTCACCCCTCCACTTT

clone size: -
J gene: TRBJ2-5
V gene: TRBV7-9
D gene: -
CDR3 protein: CASSLDQQETQYF
CDR3 DNA: TGTGCCAGCAGCTTAGACCAGCAAGAGACCCAGTACTTC

clone size: -
J gene: TRBJ2-7
V gene: TRBV29-1
D gene: -
CDR3 protein: CSVADYEQYF
CDR3 DNA: TGCAGCGTTGCTGATTACGAGCAGTACTTC

clone size: -
J gene: TRBJ2-3
V gene: TRBV11-2
D gene: TRBD2
CDR3 protein: CASSLELAVTDTQYF
CDR3 DNA: TGTGCCAGCAGCTTAGAGCTAGCGGTAACAGATACGCAGTATTTT

clone size: once
J gene: TRBJ2-7
V gene: TRBV5-6
D gene: -
CDR3 protein: CASSFSVGAVDEQYF
CDR3 DNA: TGTGCCAGCAGCTTTAGTGTCGGGGCTGTCGACGAGCAGTACTTC

clone size: once
J gene: TRBJ2-2
V gene: TRBV9
D gene: TRBD2
CDR3 protein: CASSVVGGRGTGELFF
CDR3 DNA: TGTGCCAGCAGCGTAGTGGGAGGGAGAGGCACCGGGGAGCTGTTTTTT

clone size: -
J gene: TRBJ1-2
V gene: TRBV9
D gene: -
CDR3 protein: CASSVDRTANYGYTF
CDR3 DNA: TGTGCCAGCAGCGTAGATCGAACAGCTAACTATGGCTACACCTTC

clone size: -
J gene: TRBJ1-2
V gene: TRBV6-1
D gene: -
CDR3 protein: CASSENAGAGYTF
CDR3 DNA: TGTGCCAGCAGTGAAAACGCAGGGGCTGGCTACACCTTC

clone size: -
J gene: TRBJ2-7
V gene: TRBV5-6
D gene: -
CDR3 protein: CASSPASSYEQYF
CDR3 DNA: TGTGCCAGCAGCCCGGCGAGCTCCTACGAGCAGTACTTC

clone size: -
J gene: TRBJ2-5
V gene: TRBV28
D gene: TRBD1
CDR3 protein: CASSFSPGTGVETQYF
CDR3 DNA: TGTGCCAGCAGTTTTTCCCCCGGGACAGGGGTAGAGACCCAGTACTTC

clone size: -
J gene: TRBJ2-7
V gene: TRBV9
D gene: TRBD2
CDR3 protein: CASSVAWKAGDEQYF
CDR3 DNA: TGTGCCAGCAGCGTAGCATGGAAGGCGGGGGACGAGCAGTACTTC

clone size: -
J gene: TRBJ2-2
V gene: TRBV2
D gene: -
CDR3 protein: CASSEPIPGELFF
CDR3 DNA: TGTGCCAGCAGTGAACCTATACCCGGGGAGCTGTTTTTT

clone size: -
J gene: TRBJ1-2
V gene: TRBV30
D gene: -
CDR3 protein: CAGLTGSYGYTF
CDR3 DNA: TGTGCCGGGCTGACAGGTTCCTATGGCTACACCTTC

clone size: -
J gene: TRBJ2-7
V gene: TRBV11-2
D gene: -
CDR3 protein: CASSVRGSAYEQYF
CDR3 DNA: TGTGCCAGCAGCGTTAGGGGCAGTGCCTACGAGCAGTACTTC

clone size: -
J gene: TRBJ1-4
V gene: TRBV6-5
D gene: TRBD1
CDR3 protein: CASRERGLSNEKLFF
CDR3 DNA: TGTGCCAGCAGGGAGAGGGGGCTCAGTAATGAAAAACTGTTTTTT

clone size: -
J gene: TRBJ2-1
V gene: TRBV5-6
D gene: -
CDR3 protein: CASSPRSWGARNEQFF
CDR3 DNA: TGTGCCAGCAGCCCCCGGAGCTGGGGGGCCCGGAATGAGCAGTTCTTC

clone size: -
J gene: TRBJ2-3
V gene: TRBV5-6
D gene: -
CDR3 protein: CASTMQGGWQYF
CDR3 DNA: TGTGCCAGCACCATGCAGGGTGGGTGGCAGTATTTT

clone size: -
J gene: TRBJ1-2
V gene: TRBV19
D gene: TRBD1
CDR3 protein: CARTGERELTYGYTF
CDR3 DNA: TGTGCCAGGACAGGGGAGCGCGAGCTCACCTATGGCTACACCTTC

clone size: -
J gene: TRBJ2-5
V gene: TRBV2
D gene: -
CDR3 protein: CASSPLFPPETQYF
CDR3 DNA: TGTGCCAGCAGTCCACTCTTCCCTCCAGAGACCCAGTACTTC

clone size: -
J gene: TRBJ2-2
V gene: TRBV7-3
D gene: -
CDR3 protein: CASSLITGNTGELFF
CDR3 DNA: TGTGCCAGCAGCTTAATCACAGGGAACACCGGGGAGCTGTTTTTT

clone size: -
J gene: TRBJ2-2
V gene: TRBV5-4
D gene: TRBD1
CDR3 protein: CASSPGGQGATGELFF
CDR3 DNA: TGTGCCAGCAGCCCCGGGGGACAGGGGGCCACCGGGGAGCTGTTTTTT

clone size: once
J gene: TRBJ2-2
V gene: TRBV6-5
D gene: TRBD1
CDR3 protein: CASRAGTDTGELFF
CDR3 DNA: TGTGCCAGCAGAGCAGGGACAGACACCGGGGAGCTGTTTTTT

clone size: -
J gene: TRBJ2-1
V gene: TRBV19
D gene: -
CDR3 protein: CASSLGGGPYNEQFF
CDR3 DNA: TGTGCCAGTAGCCTCGGAGGGGGTCCCTACAATGAGCAGTTCTTC

clone size: -
J gene: TRBJ2-7
V gene: TRBV30
D gene: -
CDR3 protein: CAWSWGAEAYEQYF
CDR3 DNA: TGTGCCTGGAGTTGGGGGGCGGAGGCCTACGAGCAGTACTTC

clone size: -
J gene: TRBJ2-7
V gene: TRBV4-3
D gene: -
CDR3 protein: CASSQGRSSYEQYF
CDR3 DNA: TGCGCCAGCAGCCAAGGTCGGTCCTCCTACGAGCAGTACTTC

clone size: -
J gene: TRBJ2-1
V gene: TRBV27
D gene: -
CDR3 protein: CASSLGPGTTYNEQFF
CDR3 DNA: TGTGCCAGCAGTTTAGGCCCAGGGACCACCTACAATGAGCAGTTCTTC

clone size: once
J gene: TRBJ1-5
V gene: TRBV6-6
D gene: -
CDR3 protein: CASSRRGGEDQPQHF
CDR3 DNA: TGTGCCAGCAGTCGGAGAGGAGGGGAGGATCAGCCCCAGCATTTT